The 29 T cell receptor beta chains below were found in one sample sequenced in a study of blood T cell repertoires in COVID-19. The table came from immunoSEQ multiplex PCR; TCRdb's copy has only in-frame clones and leaves some out. The table lists some 190,000 clones, roughly 79% of them singletons. The specimen was peripheral blood. Every receptor here comes from a middle-aged woman with COVID-19, enrolled during active disease.

This chain connects TRBV5-6 to TRBJ1-1; 9 nucleotides agree with TRBD1. V lost 4 bases and J lost 1; bases outside the gene matches: 11. The germline V gene encodes CDR1 SGHDT and CDR2 YYEEEE. CDR3 length: 17 amino acids. In DNA, the CDR3 is TGTGCCAGCAGCACACTCAGGACAGGGGAGAGGAACACTGAAGCTTTCTTT. Translation gives CASSTLRTGERNTEAFF.

The chain couples TRBV19 to TRBJ2-2; TRBD2 is a possible D gene (6 bases). V was clipped by 6 bases and J by 4 bases, with 21 bases between them. The CDR3 spans 17 residues. Germline assignment: CDR1 LNHDA and CDR2 SQIVND (reference sequence). DNA of the CDR3: TGTGCCAGTAGATCCTCTCGCCCGGGAGCGGGCACCGGGGAGCTGTTTTTT. Translated, it gives CASRSSRPGAGTGELFF.

The V and J genes are TRBV2 and TRBJ2-5, with D maybe TRBD2 (5 bases). This CDR3 comprises 15 residues. With 8 bases removed from V and 3 bases from J, the gap between germline ends came to 19 bases. CDR1 SNHLY and CDR2 FYNNEI come from the germline V gene. The CDR3 DNA sequence: TGTGCCAGCGGGCCTCTCTGGAGGCGGGAAGAGACCCAGTACTTC. Amino acid sequence: CASGPLWRREETQYF.

This clone was found a few times. V usage is TRBV7-9 and J usage is TRBJ1-2; tentative D call: TRBD1 (6 bases). V gave up 3 bases and J gave up 3 bases, with 8 bases separating them. The CDR3 extends over 13 amino acids. Germline values: CDR1 SEHNR, CDR2 FQNEAQ (reference sequence). CDR3 DNA: TGTGCCAGCAGCTTGTGGACAGACTATGGCTACACCTTC. It encodes CASSLWTDYGYTF.

The chain employs TRBV19 and TRBJ2-5; 7 bases are a match to TRBD1. Germline values: CDR1 LNHDA, CDR2 SQIVND (reference sequence). The CDR3 covers 15 residues. Losses at the gene ends were 1 base for V and 3 bases for J; bases not matched to a gene: 5. The CDR3 loop reads CASSIGTGPKETQYF. CDR3 bases: TGTGCCAGTAGTATAGGGACAGGACCGAAAGAGACCCAGTACTTC.

V usage is TRBV2 and J usage is TRBJ2-1, with 9 bases fitting TRBD2. V lost 6 bases, J lost 10 bases, and 7 bases stayed unmatched. CDR1 and CDR2 (germline): SNHLY, FYNNEI. This CDR3 spans 13 amino acids. This chain's CDR3 is CASSGGGAVEQFF. Here the CDR3 DNA reads TGTGCCAGCAGCGGCGGGGGGGCTGTGGAGCAGTTCTTC.

The chain recombines TRBV6-5 with TRBJ2-5, with TRBD2 matching over 9 bases. The CDR3 is 14 amino acids. V was clipped by 7 bases and J by 5 bases; unmatched bases: 8. Germline V gene data show CDR1 as MNHEY and CDR2 as SVGAGI. The CDR3: CASNPTSGPETQYF. The CDR3 coding sequence is TGTGCCAGCAACCCGACTAGCGGTCCGGAGACCCAGTACTTC.

This rearrangement joins TRBV7-2 to TRBJ2-2; D might be TRBD1 (6 bases). V shed 3 bases and J shed 1 base, with 9 bases lying between them. In germline, CDR1 is SGHTA, CDR2 FQGNSA. This CDR3 is built from 15 residues. CDR3 residues: CASSLQGGNTGELFF. CDR3 DNA sequence: TGTGCCAGCAGCTTGCAAGGGGGGAACACCGGGGAGCTGTTTTTT.

The chain has TRBV12-3 or TRBV12-4 and TRBJ1-6; D not certain. V was cut by 5 bases and J by 13 bases, with 15 bases left in between. This CDR3 is built from 13 residues. The CDR3 DNA reads TGTGCCAGCAGTCTCGGGAGACGGAGTCCCCTCCACTTT. It specifies CASSLGRRSPLHF.

The V call is TRBV5-1, the J call TRBJ1-4; no firm D call. V dropped 0 bases and J dropped 12 bases, with 15 bases sitting between them. The CDR3 spans 14 residues. Germline V lookup: CDR1 SGHRS, CDR2 YFSETQ. DNA for the CDR3: TGCGCCAGCAGCTTGGCGCCGGAGCCTGAGGAACTGTTTTTT. Its translation is CASSLAPEPEELFF.

This sequence joins TRBV5-1 and TRBJ2-7, with D possibly being TRBD1 (6 bases). Germline CDR1 SGHRS, CDR2 YFSETQ. Trimming stripped 1 base from V and 2 bases from J, with 13 bases between. There are 15 residues in the CDR3. CDR3 region: CASSLSGTFTYEQYF. CDR3 nucleotide sequence: TGCGCCAGCAGCTTGTCAGGGACATTCACCTACGAGCAGTACTTC.

J is TRBJ1-5 and V is TRBV19; D is perhaps TRBD1 (5 bases). This CDR3 spans 16 amino acids. Trimming left V 4 bases short and J 4 bases short, with 17 bases between. CDR1 is LNHDA, CDR2 SQIVND, per germline (reference sequence). The chain's CDR3 is CASSKLGARGNQPQHF. Written as DNA, the CDR3 is TGTGCCAGTAGTAAGTTAGGTGCCCGGGGGAATCAGCCCCAGCATTTT.

The chain joins TRBV5-1 to TRBJ1-1; 8 positions agree with TRBD1. The CDR3 contains 14 residues. The germline gives CDR1 SGHRS, CDR2 YFSETQ. V lost 0 bases and J lost 5; bases outside the gene matches: 3. The CDR3 is CASSLGQGKTEAFF. The CDR3 DNA follows: TGCGCCAGCAGCTTGGGACAGGGGAAGACTGAAGCTTTCTTT. Full variable domain (outside the CDR3, taken from reference TRBV5-1 and TRBJ1-1): KAGVTQTPRYLIKTRGQQVTLSCSPISGHRSVSWYQQTPGQGLQFLFEYFSETQRNKGNFPGRFSGRQFSNSRSEMNVSTLELGDSALYLCASSLGQGKTEAFFGQGTRLTVV.

The rearrangement links TRBV28 to TRBJ1-4; TRBD1 agrees at 9 bases. The germline gives CDR1 MDHEN, CDR2 SYDVKM. There are 15 residues in the CDR3. V shed 6 bases, J shed 7 bases, and the junction held 9 bases outside the gene matches. The CDR3: CASRSPGTGLEKLFF. The CDR3 DNA reads TGTGCCAGCAGGTCCCCCGGGACAGGGCTTGAAAAACTGTTTTTT.

This clone occurred a few times. The DNA of the CDR3 is TGCGCCAGCAGCCAAGATCTTAGAGTTGGGACTAGCATATACAATGAGCAGTTCTTC. Its protein product is CASSQDLRVGTSIYNEQFF. The chain couples TRBV4-1 to TRBJ2-1, with TRBD2 matching over 9 bases. The CDR3 sequence is 19 residues long. Germline V gene sequence: CDR1 MGHRA, CDR2 YSYEKL. Unmatched junction bases numbered 13, after V lost 0 bases and J lost 4 bases.

The V call is TRBV5-8, the J call TRBJ2-1, with D possibly matching TRBD2 (6 bases). This CDR3 has 13 amino acids. The V gene lost 2 bases and the J gene lost 7 bases, with 10 bases spanning the gap. The V gene's germline CDR1 is SGHTS and CDR2 YDEGEE. The CDR3 protein is CASSFSEGNEQFF. As DNA, the CDR3 is TGTGCCAGCAGCTTTTCGGAGGGAAATGAGCAGTTCTTC.

The table lists this clone with a few counts. The chain employs TRBV5-1 and TRBJ2-1, with 13 bases identical to TRBD2. J gave up 9 bases and V 3 bases, and 6 bases lay outside the gene matches. This CDR3 comprises 15 residues. CDR1 and CDR2 from the germline V gene are SGHRS and YFSETQ. CDR3 nucleotide sequence: TGCGCCAGCAGCTCGGGGACTAGCGGGACCGGTGAGCAGTTCTTC. Encoded protein: CASSSGTSGTGEQFF.

The chain has TRBV7-3 and TRBJ2-3, with TRBD1 identical over 7 bases. With V trimmed by 5 bases and J by 5 bases, 10 bases remained unmatched. This CDR3 has 15 amino acids. Germline V gene data show CDR1 as SGHTA and CDR2 as FQGTGA. The CDR3 DNA reads TGTGCCAGCAGCCCCACAGGGGTCTGGGGAGATACGCAGTATTTT. Translating it yields CASSPTGVWGDTQYF.

The chain joins TRBV28 to TRBJ2-5; tentatively, D is TRBD2 (6 bases). CDR1 is MDHEN, CDR2 SYDVKM, per germline. Trimming removed 7 bases at V and 0 bases at J, with 9 bases between. There are 13 residues in the CDR3. CDR3 nucleotides: TGTGCCAGCATTGGCGGGGACCAAGAGACCCAGTACTTC. It is translated as CASIGGDQETQYF.

The chain links TRBV7-9 to TRBJ2-5, with TRBD2 matching 9 bases. This CDR3 spans 14 amino acids. The germline gives CDR1 SEHNR, CDR2 FQNEAQ (reference sequence). J lost 4 bases, V lost 2 bases, and 2 bases had no gene match. The CDR3 DNA reads as TGTGCCAGCAGCTTAAGTAGCGGGGGAGAGACCCAGTACTTC. Its protein is CASSLSSGGETQYF.

The V and J genes are TRBV20-1 and TRBJ2-6; tentatively, D is TRBD2 (6 bases). Germline V CDR1 and CDR2: DFQATT, SNEGSKA (reference sequence). The CDR3 totals 11 residues. Between the trimmed V and J ends, which lost 3 bases and 12 bases, there was a span of 9 bases. CDR3 in amino acids: CSARGEAVLTF. The CDR3, as DNA: TGCAGTGCTAGGGGGGAGGCCGTCCTGACTTTC.

The chain combines TRBV7-9 with TRBJ1-6, with a tentative D call TRBD1 (5 bases). This CDR3 has 14 residues. Germline V lookup: CDR1 SEHNR, CDR2 FQNEAQ (reference sequence). Trimming pared 6 bases from V and 11 bases from J, leaving 17 bases between. This CDR3 reads CASRDTGTAAPLHF. The CDR3 nucleotides are TGTGCCAGCAGGGATACCGGGACTGCGGCACCCCTCCACTTT.

This clone was counted at least ten times. This chain connects TRBV28 to TRBJ2-7, with D perhaps matching TRBD1 (7 bases). The germline V gene has CDR1 MDHEN and CDR2 SYDVKM. The V and J ends lost 2 bases and 4 bases respectively, with 24 bases between them. The CDR3 is made up of 18 amino acids. CDR3 DNA sequence: TGTGCCAGCAGTTTAGCGGCGGGACAGCCCGTAAAGATTTACGAGCAGTACTTC. Translation: CASSLAAGQPVKIYEQYF.

The chain has TRBV25-1 and TRBJ1-2; D remains ambiguous. The CDR3 sequence is 15 residues long. Germline V gives CDR1 MGHDK, CDR2 SYGVNS. V was clipped by 1 base and J by 8 bases, with 17 bases between them. The CDR3 bases are TGTGCCAGCAGTGAATCAGGCCAACCCCAGCGGGGCTACACCTTC. Residues: CASSESGQPQRGYTF.

This rearrangement joins TRBV5-1 to TRBJ1-5; TRBD1 aligns across 12 bases. With 2 bases clipped from V and 7 bases from J, the junction kept 4 bases outside the gene matches. The CDR3 consists of 15 residues. In germline, CDR1 is SGHRS, CDR2 YFSETQ. Written as DNA, the CDR3 is TGCGCCAGCAGCTTAGGGACAGGGGGCGGCCAGCCCCAGCATTTT. The encoded protein is CASSLGTGGGQPQHF.

Turning to this clone: The sample has other DNA sequences that encode this CDR3 too. This rearrangement joins TRBV6-5 to TRBJ1-1; 9 nucleotides align to TRBD1. CDR3 length equals 12 residues. CDR1 and CDR2 (germline): MNHEY, SVGAGI. The J segment lost 6 bases and the V segment lost 6 bases, leaving 2 bases of the junction unmatched. CDR3 bases: TGTGCCAGCAGGAGGACAGGGGCTGAAGCTTTCTTT. Amino acid sequence: CASRRTGAEAFF.

CDR3 residues: CSAPRGNEQFF. CDR3 nucleotides: TGCAGTGCCCCCCGAGGTAATGAGCAGTTCTTC. The V call is TRBV20-1, the J call TRBJ2-1; D gene uncertain. Trimming shortened V by 6 bases and J by 7 bases, and 10 bases separated the two germline ends. Per germline, CDR1 DFQATT and CDR2 SNEGSKA (reference sequence). The CDR3 extends over 11 amino acids.

J is TRBJ2-7 and V is TRBV5-1, with 7 positions matching TRBD2. Looked up from germline, CDR1 is SGHRS and CDR2 is YFSETQ. This CDR3 is built from 13 residues. V dropped 4 bases and J dropped 11; count of bases not matched to a gene: 12. The CDR3 protein is CASSNRDGGREYF. Written as DNA, the CDR3 is TGCGCCAGCAGCAACCGGGACGGGGGGAGGGAGTACTTC.

This chain uses TRBV5-1 with TRBJ1-1; D not certain. The CDR3 runs to 13 residues. V lost 1 base and J 5 bases, leaving 9 bases between the germline ends. Germline CDR1 and CDR2: SGHRS and YFSETQ. CDR3 amino acids: CASSLYGGTEAFF. The CDR3 DNA follows: TGCGCCAGCAGCTTGTATGGCGGAACTGAAGCTTTCTTT.